The sequence of this T cell receptor (beta chain) was determined in a study of T cell changes during pregnancy in multiple sclerosis. The data were produced by immunoSEQ multiplex PCR, yet TCRdb's version contains in-frame clones alone and is incomplete. The top ten clones hold 3% to 3.5% of a sample with tens of thousands of clones, 90% of them seen once. The CDR3 is 13 residues long. V was pared by 9 bases and J by 4 bases, with 8 bases of the junction left unmatched. CDR1 MNHEY and CDR2 SMNVEV come from the germline V gene (reference sequence). V is TRBV27 and J is TRBJ2-5, with TRBD2 matching 7 bases. This receptor was obtained from a female donor with multiple sclerosis, enrolled in a pregnancy study. The sample consisted of CD8+ T cells from peripheral blood mononuclear cells, taken before pregnancy. For the CDR3, the DNA is TGTGCCAGTTCCCGACTAGCACGAGAGACCCAGTACTTC. Its translation is CASSRLARETQYF.